The entry below gives a single TCR beta chain sequence along with its context. The data were obtained in a study of blood T cell repertoires in COVID-19. Whole-study context: PBMCs, B-cell-depleted T cells, or T cells were the source of the cDNA or gDNA that made up the material.

Original processing notes: The assay estimated nucleated cells by amplifying reference gene primers. Produced via immunoSEQ multiplex PCR; TCRdb's table is partial and in-frame only. That table is the source of V, J and clone size, and D and trimming were worked out from the DNA. The profile shows 130,000 to 150,000 clones, over 75% of them singletons. The germline CDR1 and CDR2 sequences are SEHNR and FQNEAQ (reference sequence). The CDR3 is 19 residues long. J gave up 3 bases and V 5 bases, and 19 bases lay outside the gene matches. The cohort comprised adults aged about 18 to 100 years residing in about two dozen US areas. Membership in each cohort depended on participant-reported clinical history.

The sequencing sample was made of PBMCs or T cells enriched from blood (not recorded which). The clonotype originates from a woman in her twenties or thirties with acute COVID-19. This chain uses TRBV7-9 with TRBJ2-7, with TRBD2 matching 10 bases. Here the CDR3 reads CASSPPILAGVSLGYEQYF. The CDR3 DNA is TGTGCCAGCAGCCCGCCAATCCTAGCGGGAGTGTCCCTGGGCTACGAGCAGTACTTC.